Listed below are T cell receptor beta chains from one sample, sequenced in a study of T cell responses to AZD1222 COVID-19 vaccine. The method was immunoSEQ multiplex PCR; TCRdb's version includes in-frame clones alone and lacks a portion of them. The sample lists roughly 150,000 clones; approximately 91% were seen once. The specimen comprised peripheral blood, sampled 28 days after the second AZD1222 dose. The receptors shown here come from an adult who received the AZD1222 COVID-19 vaccine. Both conserved end residues are part of each CDR3.

cdr3_aa | v_call
CASSLGTGSADTQYF | TRBV5-4
CASSRCVNEQYF | TRBV11-3
CASSAASTGGSVYGYTF | TRBV10-2
CASSLGPNSYEQYF | TRBV27
CASSLQVRSPLHF | TRBV6-5
CASSQTTLGGETQYF | TRBV4-1
CASRDGGIYEQYF | TRBV10-2
CASSMRVGNTGELFF | TRBV5-1
CASSPDQGASPLHF | TRBV18
CASRAPGQFEAFF | TRBV19
CAGKGRGTMNTEAFF | TRBV30
CASSSSEVHGYTF | TRBV7-2